Listed here are 26 T cell receptor beta chains from one sample, sequenced in a study of shared clonotypes between healthy human individuals. Sequencing was performed with immunoSEQ multiplex PCR; in TCRdb, only in-frame clones are kept and a portion is missing. Of 2,500,000 or so clones in the sample, over 85% were seen once. Sample: naive CD4+ T cells from PBMCs. Subset given: CD45RA+ positively selected. The receptors shown here come from a man younger than 35 in good health. Some clones in this sample may be carry-over from other donors' samples.

The rearrangement links TRBV28 to TRBJ2-7; 9 bases are a match to TRBD1. Germline trimming cut 8 bases from V and 5 bases from J; bases unmatched to any gene: 7. Germline V CDR1 and CDR2: MDHEN, SYDVKM. This CDR3 has 13 residues. The CDR3 here is CASGGQGFNEQYF. The CDR3 bases are TGTGCCAGCGGTGGACAGGGGTTTAACGAGCAGTACTTC. Variable domain in full (rest from reference TRBV28 and TRBJ2-7): DVKVTQSSRYLVKRTGEKVFLECVQDMDHENMFWYRQDPGLGLRLIYFSYDVKMKEKGDIPEGYSVSREKKERFSLILESASTNQTSMYLCASGGQGFNEQYFGPGTRLTVT.

This clone was seen only once. The V gene is TRBV25-1, the J gene TRBJ2-2, with D unresolved. This CDR3 spans 16 amino acids. V dropped 1 base and J dropped 3 bases, with 12 bases sitting between them. CDR1 is MGHDK and CDR2 is SYGVNS in the germline V gene. CDR3 nucleotide sequence: TGTGCCAGCAGTGAATTTGTAACTGCCGACACCGGGGAGCTGTTTTTT. Translation gives CASSEFVTADTGELFF.

The chain carries TRBV5-3 and TRBJ1-1, with a tentative D call TRBD1 (5 bases). TRBV5-3 falls under the ORF class, with uncertain function. Trimming cost V 5 bases and J 1 base, with 21 bases left between them. The CDR3 is 17 residues long. DNA for the CDR3: TGTGCCAGAAGACGACCGGTTCCCAGGGAGGCGAACACTGAAGCTTTCTTT. Amino acid sequence: CARRRPVPREANTEAFF.

This chain links TRBV18 with TRBJ2-1, with D hard to call. V gave up 7 bases and J gave up 10 bases, with 20 bases separating them. CDR1 and CDR2 from the germline V gene are KGHSH and LQKENI. This CDR3 region has 14 residues. This CDR3 is CASFAITGLKEQFF. The CDR3 coding sequence is TGTGCCAGCTTCGCGATCACCGGCCTCAAGGAGCAGTTCTTC.

The CDR3, as DNA: TGTGCCATCGGAAGGGACAGGACGAACACCGGGGAGCTGTTTTTT. It codes for CAIGRDRTNTGELFF. The chain carries TRBV10-3 and TRBJ2-2; 8 nucleotides line up with TRBD1. J gave up 0 bases and V 8 bases, and 5 bases lay outside the gene matches. This CDR3 contains 15 residues. Germline CDR1 is ENHRY and CDR2 is SYGVKD.

A word on this clone: This sample also contains other DNA sequences that code for the same CDR3. V usage is TRBV9 and J usage is TRBJ2-1, with 9 nucleotides matching TRBD1. The CDR3 runs 15 residues. Germline V gene data show CDR1 as SGDLS and CDR2 as YYNGEE. With V trimmed by 2 bases and J by 3 bases, 3 bases remained unmatched. The chain's CDR3 is CASSVAGQGYNEQFF. The DNA of the CDR3 is TGTGCCAGCAGCGTTGCGGGACAGGGCTACAATGAGCAGTTCTTC.

The chain links TRBV28 to TRBJ1-5; 8 bases fit TRBD1. There are 13 residues in the CDR3. The germline V gene has CDR1 MDHEN and CDR2 SYDVKM. The V and J ends lost 10 bases and 3 bases, in that order; junction bases with no gene match: 5. DNA of the CDR3: TGTGCCACCCGGACAGGGATCAATCAGCCCCAGCATTTT. Protein: CATRTGINQPQHF. Full variable domain (rest looked up from reference TRBV28 and TRBJ1-5): DVKVTQSSRYLVKRTGEKVFLECVQDMDHENMFWYRQDPGLGLRLIYFSYDVKMKEKGDIPEGYSVSREKKERFSLILESASTNQTSMYLCATRTGINQPQHFGDGTRLSIL.

V is TRBV30 and J is TRBJ1-2; 7 nucleotides agree with TRBD1. V lost 5 bases to trimming and J lost 10 bases; unmatched junction nucleotides: 13. Germline loops: CDR1 GTSNPN, CDR2 SVGIG (reference sequence). The CDR3 loop spans 13 amino acids. The CDR3 bases are TGTGCCTGGGAACCGCCAGGGACAGTCTCCTACACCTTC. Translating it yields CAWEPPGTVSYTF.

This chain links TRBV5-1 with TRBJ2-3, with D perhaps matching TRBD2 (5 bases). With 6 bases removed from V and 4 bases from J, the gap between germline ends came to 15 bases. Looked up from germline, CDR1 is SGHRS and CDR2 is YFSETQ. The CDR3 extends over 14 amino acids. CDR3 loop: CASTQRGDADTQYF. The CDR3 nucleotides read TGCGCCAGCACTCAACGGGGTGACGCAGATACGCAGTATTTT.

The V and J genes are TRBV13 and TRBJ2-3; unclear D gene. The CDR3 is 11 residues long. Germline CDR1 reads PRHDT; CDR2 reads FYEKMQ (reference sequence). Trimming shortened V by 6 bases and J by 0 bases, and 1 base separated the two germline ends. CDR3 bases: TGTGCCAGCAGGAGCACAGATACGCAGTATTTT. It specifies CASRSTDTQYF.

This clone was seen just once. The gene calls are TRBV10-3 and TRBJ2-2, with 11 nucleotides matching TRBD2. V lost 2 bases to trimming and J lost 6 bases; unmatched junction nucleotides: 2. This CDR3 spans 15 amino acids. CDR1 is ENHRY and CDR2 is SYGVKD in the germline V gene. The CDR3 nucleotides read TGTGCCATCAGTGAGCTAGCGGGAGGTTCCGGGGAGCTGTTTTTT. Encoded protein: CAISELAGGSGELFF.

V gene TRBV19 combines with J gene TRBJ1-1, with D maybe TRBD1 (6 bases). This CDR3 region has 15 residues. Germline CDR1 and CDR2: LNHDA and SQIVND (reference sequence). With 3 bases removed from V and 3 bases from J, the gap between germline ends came to 14 bases. CDR3 DNA: TGTGCCAGTAGTATTAGGGGGGCGCGGGACACTGAAGCTTTCTTT. Protein product: CASSIRGARDTEAFF.

The V call is TRBV1, the J call TRBJ2-2; the D segment call TRBD2 is taken from the table without a DNA check. TRBV1 is a known pseudogene. This CDR3 is 16 amino acids long. The CDR3 sequence is CTSRQPGPGDTGELFF. The CDR3 coding sequence is TGCACCAGCAGACAACCTGGACCCGGGGACACCGGGGAGCTGTTTTTT.

The chain couples TRBV5-1 to TRBJ2-3, with TRBD2 identical over 8 bases. This CDR3 has 15 residues. Germline assignment: CDR1 SGHRS and CDR2 YFSETQ. Trimming removed 6 bases from V and 2 bases from J; junction bases left unmatched: 8. The CDR3 region is CASNLAGPTTDTQYF. CDR3 nucleotides: TGCGCCAGCAACTTAGCGGGGCCCACCACAGATACGCAGTATTTT.

The chain employs TRBV6-5 and TRBJ2-7, with a weak D call TRBD2 (6 bases). Germline V gives CDR1 MNHEY, CDR2 SVGAGI. V dropped 0 bases and J dropped 2 bases, with 11 bases sitting between them. This CDR3 comprises 15 residues. CDR3 nucleotides: TGTGCCAGCAGTTACTCCGGGACTGTGGCCTACGAGCAGTACTTC. This gives the protein CASSYSGTVAYEQYF.

The V call is TRBV5-4, the J call TRBJ2-3; no firm D call. Germline values: CDR1 SGHNT, CDR2 YYREEE (reference sequence). With 4 bases removed from V and 0 bases from J, the gap between germline ends came to 12 bases. The length of the CDR3 is 15 residues. The CDR3 is CASSTKTDSTDTQYF. CDR3 coding DNA: TGTGCCAGCAGCACAAAGACGGATAGCACAGATACGCAGTATTTT.

This sequence joins TRBV27 and TRBJ1-5; D unresolved. The CDR3 covers 16 residues. Germline V gene sequence: CDR1 MNHEY, CDR2 SMNVEV (reference sequence). V was shortened by 2 bases and J by 2 bases, with 13 bases between the two germline ends. The CDR3 DNA is TGTGCCAGCAGTTTAAAACCAAGATGGGGCAATCAGCCCCAGCATTTT. Its protein product is CASSLKPRWGNQPQHF.

About this clone itself: Other nucleotide sequences from this sample produce the same CDR3. The chain carries TRBV18 and TRBJ2-7, with TRBD2 identical over 9 bases. The CDR3 has 14 amino acids. CDR1 and CDR2 from the germline V gene are KGHSH and LQKENI. With V trimmed by 3 bases and J by 3 bases, 3 bases remained unmatched. In DNA form, the CDR3 reads TGTGCCAGCTCACCGGGGACTAGCAGCTACGAGCAGTACTTC. Its translation: CASSPGTSSYEQYF.

This sequence joins TRBV14 and TRBJ2-7; possibly TRBD1 for D (6 bases). This CDR3 is 14 amino acids long. Deletions cut 4 bases from V and 7 bases from J, with 17 bases between. Germline V lookup: CDR1 SGHDN, CDR2 FVKESK. Here the CDR3 reads CASSPGARVAEQYF. CDR3 sequence (DNA): TGTGCCAGCAGCCCAGGGGCCCGGGTTGCAGAGCAGTACTTC.

In its sample, this clone was seen once. The chain has TRBV29-1 and TRBJ2-3; D is unresolved. From germline, CDR1 is SQVTM and CDR2 ANQGSEA. Trimming removed 4 bases at V and 10 bases at J, with 12 bases between. This CDR3 comprises 11 residues. The CDR3 reads CSVVVLGAQYF. Written as DNA, the CDR3 is TGCAGCGTTGTGGTTCTCGGCGCGCAGTATTTT.

The rearrangement links TRBV5-1 to TRBJ2-1, with 7 bases that match TRBD1. V shed 4 bases and J 0 bases; nucleotides not matched to a gene: 4. The length of the CDR3 is 15 residues. Germline V lookup: CDR1 SGHRS, CDR2 YFSETQ. This CDR3 is CASSTGQVSYNEQFF. CDR3 coding DNA: TGCGCCAGCAGCACCGGACAGGTCTCCTACAATGAGCAGTTCTTC.

The chain combines TRBV28 with TRBJ2-6; TRBD1 agrees at 8 bases. From germline, CDR1 is MDHEN and CDR2 SYDVKM. Trimming at V came to 6 bases and at J to 6 bases, leaving 7 bases not matched to a gene. There are 15 residues in the CDR3. Here the CDR3 reads CASRSPGQAANVLTF. CDR3 DNA sequence: TGTGCCAGCAGATCACCGGGACAGGCGGCCAACGTCCTGACTTTC.

This clone has just a few counts. The chain employs TRBV7-3 and TRBJ2-1; no firm D call. In germline, CDR1 is SGHTA, CDR2 FQGTGA. This CDR3 spans 16 amino acids. V lost 5 bases and J 9 bases, leaving 23 bases between the germline ends. The CDR3 nucleotides are TGTGCCAGCAGCCCCCAGCCTCCGTCCCCTTCAACTGAGCAGTTCTTC. This encodes CASSPQPPSPSTEQFF.

The V call is TRBV27, the J call TRBJ1-5; no clear D. The V end lost 6 bases, the J end lost 6 bases, and 15 bases lay between the germline ends. Per germline, CDR1 MNHEY and CDR2 SMNVEV (reference sequence). CDR3 length: 14 residues. The DNA of the CDR3 is TGTGCCAGCAGGGGGAGCCTCACGGGTCAGCCCCAGCATTTT. It codes for CASRGSLTGQPQHF.

Concerning this clone: The sample contains more than one DNA sequence encoding this CDR3. The chain recombines TRBV2 with TRBJ2-5; D gene uncertain. Trimming shortened V by 8 bases and J by 4 bases, and 5 bases separated the two germline ends. The germline CDR1 and CDR2 sequences are SNHLY and FYNNEI. The CDR3 is 10 amino acids. CDR3 nucleotides: TGTGCCAGCTCCCGAGAGACCCAGTACTTC. Translation gives CASSRETQYF.

A single count supports this clone. V and J are TRBV19 and TRBJ2-1; 9 bases match TRBD2. J gave up 8 bases and V 3 bases, and 8 bases lay outside the gene matches. Germline V gene data show CDR1 as LNHDA and CDR2 as SQIVND (reference sequence). This CDR3 region has 15 residues. In nucleotides, the CDR3 is TGTGCCAGTAGTATTATAGCGGGAGAATTTTATGAGCAGTTCTTC. Translating it yields CASSIIAGEFYEQFF.